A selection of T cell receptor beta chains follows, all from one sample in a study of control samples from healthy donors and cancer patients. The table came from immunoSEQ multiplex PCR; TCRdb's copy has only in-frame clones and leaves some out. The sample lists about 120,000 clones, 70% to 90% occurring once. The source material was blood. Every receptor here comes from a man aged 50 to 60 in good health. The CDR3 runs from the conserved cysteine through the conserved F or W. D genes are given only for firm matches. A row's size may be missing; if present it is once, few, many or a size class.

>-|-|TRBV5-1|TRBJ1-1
TGCGCCAGCAGCTCGACAGGCTTGAACACTGAAGCTTTCTTT
CASSSTGLNTEAFF
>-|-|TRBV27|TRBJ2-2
TGTGCCAGCTCCCCACTCCCCCGGGGCACCGGGGAGCTGTTTTTT
CASSPLPRGTGELFF
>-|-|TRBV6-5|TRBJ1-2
TGTGCCAGCAGTTACTCGCGGGGGGTCAACTATGGCTACACCTTC
CASSYSRGVNYGYTF
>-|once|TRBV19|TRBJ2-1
TGTGCCAGTAGTATTTTCGGGTACAATGAGCAGTTCTTC
CASSIFGYNEQFF
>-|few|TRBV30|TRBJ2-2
TGTGCCTGGAGGCCGGGACGGAACACCGGGGAGCTGTTTTTT
CAWRPGRNTGELFF
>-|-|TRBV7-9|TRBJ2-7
TGTGCCAGCAGCTTAGGGGGAGCGGAGCAGTACTTC
CASSLGGAEQYF
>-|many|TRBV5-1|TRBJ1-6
TGCGCCAGCAGCTTGTCCGGTGACGGACCCCTCCACTTT
CASSLSGDGPLHF
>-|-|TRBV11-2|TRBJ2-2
TGTGCCAGCAGCCCGGGGGAAGGGGAGCTGTTTTTT
CASSPGEGELFF
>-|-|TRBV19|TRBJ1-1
TGTGCCAGTAGTATGGGGTCCCGGCGGGGCACTGAAGCTTTCTTT
CASSMGSRRGTEAFF
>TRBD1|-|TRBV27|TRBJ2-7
TGTGCCAGCAGCCTTTCTCGGGACAGAGAGTACTTC
CASSLSRDREYF
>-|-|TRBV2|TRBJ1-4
TGTGCCAGCAGTGTAGGACAGCCAGTGATGAAACTGTTTTTT
CASSVGQPVMKLFF
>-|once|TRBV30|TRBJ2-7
TGTGCCTGGAGTGGATACAGGGGCGGGGCCTACGAGCAGTACTTC
CAWSGYRGGAYEQYF
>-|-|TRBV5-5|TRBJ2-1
TGTGCCAGCAGCCTTGGGACATCTAATGAGCAGTTCTTC
CASSLGTSNEQFF
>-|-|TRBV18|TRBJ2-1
TGTGCCAGCTCAGCCCGGCGCGATGAGCAGTTCTTC
CASSARRDEQFF
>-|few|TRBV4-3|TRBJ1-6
TGCGCCAGCAGCCAACTATCCCTCAGCCCTGGTTCACCCCTCCACTTT
CASSQLSLSPGSPLHF
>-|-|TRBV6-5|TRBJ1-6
TGTGCCAGCAGTAACTCGAGATATTTAGATTCACCCCTCCACTTT
CASSNSRYLDSPLHF
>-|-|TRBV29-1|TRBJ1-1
TGCAGCGTTGAACGGGCCGGGACTGAAGCTTTCTTT
CSVERAGTEAFF
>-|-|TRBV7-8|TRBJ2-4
TGTGCCAGCAGCCCTAGCAGGGTGGAAAACATTCAGTACTTC
CASSPSRVENIQYF
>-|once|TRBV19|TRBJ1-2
TGTGCCAGTAGTATAGCCGGGCTGACTAGCTATGGCTACACCTTC
CASSIAGLTSYGYTF